This T cell receptor (beta chain) emerged from a study of CD8 T cells in Susac syndrome. Study findings and constraints: TCR sequencing and HLA analysis covered a relatively small number of individuals.

The CDR3 spans 13 residues. V lost 7 bases, J lost 4 bases, and 8 bases stayed unmatched. Germline CDR1 SQVTM, CDR2 ANQGSEA. Regarding this clonotype: As yet, its antigen is unknown.

The RNA, about 0.5 to 1 ug, was put through reverse transcription using random hexamers. TCR beta CDR3 was amplified by immunoSEQ multiplex PCR. This amplification extended across 54 Vbeta and 13 Jbeta segments. TCRdb redid the calling of the immunoSEQ multiplex PCR reads with MiXCR, one entry per CDR3 protein. This sample has fewer than 350,000 distinct CDR3 sequences; around 92% occur once, and the top ten carry about 0.063%. Sequencing of TCR beta covered CD8+ and CD4+ T cells obtained from blood. TEMRA cells were enriched by FACS, and CD4+ and CD8+ T cells were negatively isolated. Material for sequencing was CD4+ T cells from PBMCs. V is TRBV29-1 and J is TRBJ1-2, with TRBD1 matching over 8 bases. The clonotype was recovered from a human donor with multiple sclerosis. The CDR3 coding sequence is TGCAGCGCCATGATTACAGGGGGCTATGGCTACACCTTC. It specifies CSAMITGGYGYTF.